This entry lists 8 T cell receptor beta chains sequenced from one sample in a study of PD-1 blockade in classical Hodgkin lymphoma. Repertoires were generated with immunoSEQ multiplex PCR, while TCRdb's copy carries only in-frame clones and drops some. The sample shows a few thousand clones, around 65% of them seen only once. Each and every patient relapsed after autologous stem cell transplantation, and patients got differing brentuximab vedotin exposure. The sample consisted of peripheral blood mononuclear cells (PBMCs), taken before the second cycle of nivolumab. These receptors were obtained from a human donor with classical Hodgkin lymphoma.

The gene calls are TRBV7-4 and TRBJ1-5, with 8 positions matching TRBD1. The CDR3 length is 17 residues. V was pared by 5 bases and J by 0 bases, with 9 bases of the junction left unmatched. Germline V gene sequence: CDR1 SGHVT, CDR2 SQSDAQ. CDR3 amino acids: CASSPGQGSYSNQPQHF. CDR3 DNA: TGTGCCAGCAGCCCCGGACAGGGTTCGTATAGCAATCAGCCCCAGCATTTT.

This clone is categorized as medium-sized. The chain recombines TRBV7-9 with TRBJ2-5, with 11 nucleotides matching TRBD2. Trimming at V came to 5 bases and at J to 5 bases, leaving 4 bases not matched to a gene. Germline V gene data show CDR1 as SEHNR and CDR2 as FQNEAQ (reference sequence). This CDR3 region has 14 residues. CDR3 DNA: TGTGCCAGCAGCGACACTAGCGGGGGCGAGACCCAGTACTTC. It specifies CASSDTSGGETQYF.

This clone showed up just a few times. The chain employs TRBV11-2 and TRBJ2-7; 9 bases map to TRBD2. CDR1 is SGHAT, CDR2 FQNNGV, per germline. The J segment lost 3 bases and the V segment lost 0 bases, leaving 3 bases of the junction unmatched. The CDR3 contains 15 residues. CDR3 DNA sequence: TGTGCCAGCAGCTTAGACGGTAGCGGGAGCTACGAGCAGTACTTC. Protein: CASSLDGSGSYEQYF.

This clone turned up a few times. V gene TRBV7-8 combines with J gene TRBJ2-1, with D hard to call. Trimming cost V 5 bases and J 4 bases, with 9 bases left between them. The CDR3 is 13 residues long. Germline lookup yields CDR1 SGHVS and CDR2 FQNEAQ. CDR3 DNA sequence: TGTGCCAGCAGCCCCCCCAATTACAATGAGCAGTTCTTC. It is translated as CASSPPNYNEQFF.

The chain couples TRBV6-5 to TRBJ2-3, with no clear D. Germline values: CDR1 MNHEY, CDR2 SVGAGI. The CDR3 sequence is 15 residues long. The V end was cut by 5 bases, the J end by 0 bases, with 12 bases between. The CDR3 DNA reads as TGTGCCAGCAGTCCCCAGCATTATAGCACAGATACGCAGTATTTT. This gives the protein CASSPQHYSTDTQYF.

V gene TRBV7-3 combines with J gene TRBJ2-2; a possible D gene is TRBD1 (5 bases). Germline V gene lookup returns CDR1 SGHTA and CDR2 FQGTGA. The CDR3 totals 14 residues. V was trimmed by 2 bases and J by 7 bases, leaving 11 bases between them. The CDR3 bases are TGTGCCAGCAGCTTAGCCAGGGCTAGCGGGGAGCTGTTTTTT. It codes for CASSLARASGELFF.

The count of this clone is one. Mismatch with germline at one junction end may stem from a read error. This rearrangement joins TRBV7-7 to TRBJ2-5; no definite D call. This CDR3 region has 15 residues. From germline, CDR1 is SSHAT and CDR2 FNYEAQ (reference sequence). The CDR3 DNA is TGTGCTAGCAGCCGTAACGCAGGTTTCTCGGAGACCCAGTACTTC. It translates to CASSRNAGFSETQYF.

This clone has a single count. The chain links TRBV4-2 to TRBJ1-1; 7 bases are shared with TRBD1. This CDR3 is built from 15 residues. Per the germline V gene, CDR1 is LGHNA and CDR2 is YNFKEQ. Germline trimming cut 3 bases from V and 4 bases from J; bases unmatched to any gene: 8. CDR3 nucleotides: TGTGCCAGCAGCCAGCCTGACAGGGAAGGCACTGAAGCTTTCTTT. Translated, it gives CASSQPDREGTEAFF.